This record covers a single T cell receptor (beta chain). Its specificity is not known. Each donor was a healthy Caucasian individual from Russia, aged 6 to 90. The amount of total RNA extracted per sample was at least 5.5 micrograms. Per germline, CDR1 LNHNV and CDR2 YYDKDF (reference sequence). This CDR3 contains 16 residues. This specimen belongs to a study of blood T cells in healthy people across ages. A sample-barcoded 5' primer and a J-beta primer mix were used in a second PCR of roughly 6 to 11 cycles. TCRdb re-called the 5' RACE reads with MiXCR, one entry per CDR3 protein. Of hundreds of thousands of distinct CDR3 sequences in the sample, roughly 26% are singletons; the top ten hold roughly 30%. Study-level findings and limits: Age advanced and TCR beta diversity per million T cells fell, roughly linearly. One million T cells yielded diversity estimates that were considered underestimates.

The TCR sequence derives from a woman in her 70s in good health. The source material was blood. The V call is TRBV15, the J call TRBJ1-1; tentative D call: TRBD1 (5 bases). The J call may be in error: the DNA end matches TRBJ2-2 better. CDR3 nucleotides: TGTGCCACCAGCAGAGATCCCACGCAGGGTGAGGAGGAGCTGTTTTTT. Protein: CATSRDPTQGEEELFF.